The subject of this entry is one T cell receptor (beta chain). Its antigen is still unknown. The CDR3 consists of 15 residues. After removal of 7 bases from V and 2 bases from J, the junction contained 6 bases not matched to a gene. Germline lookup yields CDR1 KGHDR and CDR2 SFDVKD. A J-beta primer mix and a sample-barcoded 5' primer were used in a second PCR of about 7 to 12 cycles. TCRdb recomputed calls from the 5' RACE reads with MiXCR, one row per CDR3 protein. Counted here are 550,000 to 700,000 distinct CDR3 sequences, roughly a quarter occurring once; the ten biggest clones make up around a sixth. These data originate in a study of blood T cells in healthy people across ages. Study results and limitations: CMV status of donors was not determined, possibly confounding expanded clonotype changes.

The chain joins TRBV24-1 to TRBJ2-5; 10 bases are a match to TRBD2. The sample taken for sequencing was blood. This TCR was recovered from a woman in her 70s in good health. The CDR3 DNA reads TGTGCCACCAGCCTTAGCGGGGGGCGTCAAGAGACCCAGTACTTC. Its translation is CATSLSGGRQETQYF.